Below are 26 T cell receptor beta chains sequenced from a single sample in a study of T cells in Graves' hyperthyroidism and ophthalmopathy. RNA transcripts gave rise to amplified TCR beta CDR3 regions. HTBI primers were employed in a first-round RT-PCR of the TCR CDR3. TCRdb reanalysed the multiplex PCR reads using MiXCR and keeps one entry per CDR3 protein. The sample records roughly 700,000 distinct CDR3 sequences, 30% to 40% being singletons. Sample: blood. The receptors derive from a middle-aged woman with Graves' hyperthyroidism.

In the case of this clonotype: A clone one base away is much larger, so this may be a read error. The chain couples TRBV10-3 to TRBJ2-5; no reliable D call. Germline V gene data show CDR1 as ENHRY and CDR2 as SYGVKD. This CDR3 spans 14 amino acids. With 5 bases removed from V and 1 base from J, the gap between germline ends came to 11 bases. CDR3: CAISSTFFQETQYF. For the CDR3, the DNA is TGTGCCATCAGTTCCACATTTTTCCAAGAGACCCAGTACTTC.

The gene calls are TRBV7-2 and TRBJ1-2, with D possibly matching TRBD1 (6 bases). Germline CDR1 reads SGHTA; CDR2 reads FQGNSA. This CDR3 is 15 amino acids long. V dropped 1 base and J dropped 4 bases, with 13 bases sitting between them. The CDR3 spells CASSLGSGGGYGYTF. The CDR3 DNA sequence: TGTGCCAGCAGCTTAGGATCGGGGGGCGGCTATGGCTACACCTTC.

This clonotype was seen ten or more times. The V and J genes are TRBV29-1 and TRBJ1-1; 7 bases are shared with TRBD1. From germline, CDR1 is SQVTM and CDR2 ANQGSEA. With 8 bases clipped from V and 0 bases from J, the junction kept 9 bases outside the gene matches. This CDR3 is built from 14 residues. The CDR3 here is CSTRGANMNTEAFF. Written as DNA, the CDR3 is TGCAGCACCAGGGGGGCTAATATGAACACTGAAGCTTTCTTT.

This clonotype was recorded at least ten times. This sequence joins TRBV29-1 and TRBJ1-2; 7 nucleotides line up with TRBD1. Germline V gene data show CDR1 as SQVTM and CDR2 as ANQGSEA. This CDR3 spans 14 amino acids. V gave up 1 base and J gave up 2 bases; unmatched junction bases: 4. The CDR3 loop reads CSVEVGTANYGYTF. For the CDR3, the DNA is TGCAGCGTTGAAGTAGGGACAGCGAACTATGGCTACACCTTC.

This clonotype was recorded at least ten times. V is TRBV12-3 or TRBV12-4 and J is TRBJ1-6, with D possibly being TRBD1 (5 bases). CDR3 size: 14 residues. Trimming removed 5 bases at V and 11 bases at J, with 16 bases between. Here the CDR3 reads CASSRQSHQTPLHF. CDR3 DNA: TGTGCCAGCAGTAGACAGTCACACCAGACACCCCTCCACTTT.

The chain has TRBV7-9 and TRBJ2-5; 9 nucleotides match TRBD1. With V trimmed by 8 bases and J by 3 bases, 13 bases remained unmatched. Germline V gene sequence: CDR1 SEHNR, CDR2 FQNEAQ (reference sequence). The CDR3 is made up of 16 amino acids. DNA of the CDR3: TGTGCCAGCGGTCCGTTTGGTGGGACAGGGAAAGAGACCCAGTACTTC. This codes for CASGPFGGTGKETQYF. Complete variable domain (other parts from reference TRBV7-9 and TRBJ2-5): DTGVSQNPRHKITKRGQNVTFRCDPISEHNRLYWYRQTLGQGPEFLTYFQNEAQLEKSRLLSDRFSAERPKGSFSTLEIQRTEQGDSAMYLCASGPFGGTGKETQYFGPGTRLLVL.

Details on this clonotype: With a far larger clone one base away, a read error is the likely cause. This rearrangement joins TRBV27 to TRBJ1-6, with D perhaps TRBD1 (5 bases). The CDR3 spans 13 residues. The germline CDR1 and CDR2 sequences are MNHEY and SMNVEV (reference sequence). The CDR3 DNA reads TGTGCCAGCAGGGGTCAGGGAAGTTCACCCCTCCGCTTT. This encodes CASRGQGSSPLRF.

Ten or more counts support this clonotype. The rearrangement uses TRBV29-1 and TRBJ2-7; D is ambiguous. V lost 6 bases to trimming and J lost 1 base, with 13 bases between them. The germline CDR1 and CDR2 sequences are SQVTM and ANQGSEA. This CDR3 comprises 13 residues. The CDR3 here is CSVILRASYEQYF. In nucleotides, the CDR3 is TGCAGCGTCATTCTCCGGGCATCCTACGAGCAGTACTTC.

This clonotype was counted many times. The CDR3 sequence is CATDGVGGNTIYF. The CDR3 DNA reads as TGTGCCACTGATGGAGTGGGTGGAAACACCATATATTTT. The J gene is TRBJ1-3, the V gene TRBV19; D is undetermined. The CDR3 runs 13 residues. The germline gives CDR1 LNHDA, CDR2 SQIVND (reference sequence). The V and J ends lost 10 bases and 3 bases respectively, with 13 bases between them.

With respect to this clonotype: At one end the junction does not follow the germline gene, possibly because of a read error. This chain uses TRBV12-3 or TRBV12-4 with TRBJ2-7; TRBD1 matches 10 bases. The CDR3 loop spans 14 amino acids. The CDR3 DNA reads as TGTGCCAGCAGTTCGGGACAGGGGTATTACGAGCGGTACTTC. This sequence encodes CASSSGQGYYERYF.

This clonotype was counted only a few times. The chain links TRBV15 to TRBJ1-4; D call uncertain. Trimming removed 1 base from V and 6 bases from J, with 6 bases in between. The CDR3 consists of 13 residues. Germline V gene data show CDR1 as LNHNV and CDR2 as YYDKDF (reference sequence). CDR3 amino acids: CATSRGRDEKLFF. The CDR3 DNA is TGTGCCACCAGCAGAGGAAGGGATGAAAAACTGTTTTTT.

V gene TRBV6-5 combines with J gene TRBJ2-7, with 8 bases fitting TRBD1. V lost 4 bases, J lost 4 bases, and 9 bases stayed unmatched. CDR3 length: 15 residues. From germline, CDR1 is MNHEY and CDR2 SVGAGI. The CDR3 DNA reads TGTGCCAGCAGTTTAAAGGACAGGGACCTATACGAGCAGTACTTC. It specifies CASSLKDRDLYEQYF.

This chain uses TRBV29-1 with TRBJ2-7, with 8 bases lining up with TRBD1. Germline values: CDR1 SQVTM, CDR2 ANQGSEA. With V trimmed by 8 bases and J by 7 bases, 10 bases remained unmatched. The CDR3 consists of 12 residues. Here the CDR3 reads CSFGGQGFEQYF. CDR3 sequence (DNA): TGCAGCTTCGGAGGACAGGGTTTTGAGCAGTACTTC.

This clonotype was observed once. The rearrangement links TRBV20-1 to TRBJ1-5, with D unresolved. Per the germline V gene, CDR1 is DFQATT and CDR2 is SNEGSKA (reference sequence). V lost 0 bases and J 8 bases, leaving 14 bases between the germline ends. The CDR3 covers 14 residues. The CDR3 sequence is CSARDRTESEPQHF. The CDR3, as DNA: TGCAGTGCTAGAGATAGGACGGAATCGGAGCCCCAGCATTTT.

This clonotype was recorded only once. This chain connects TRBV15 to TRBJ2-7; D may be TRBD2 (7 bases). This CDR3 spans 15 amino acids. The V gene lost 9 bases and the J gene lost 3 bases, with 21 bases spanning the gap. CDR1 and CDR2 (germline): LNHNV, YYDKDF (reference sequence). The CDR3 region has the DNA TGTGCCACTAGTCCGAGGGGGAGGGATGGCTACGAGCAGTACTTC. Encoded protein: CATSPRGRDGYEQYF.

The chain combines TRBV7-9 with TRBJ2-7; possible D gene TRBD1, 6 bases. This CDR3 has 15 amino acids. CDR1 and CDR2 (germline): SEHNR, FQNEAQ (reference sequence). V lost 0 bases to trimming and J lost 3 bases, with 12 bases between them. The CDR3 coding sequence is TGTGCCAGCAGCTTAGCGGTTGACAGGAACTACGAGCAGTACTTC. Its translation: CASSLAVDRNYEQYF.

In regard to this clonotype: A much bigger clone sits one base away, suggesting this may be a read error. The rearrangement links TRBV29-1 to TRBJ2-7; D possibly uses TRBD1 or TRBD2 (5 bases each). Germline V gene sequence: CDR1 SQVTM, CDR2 ANQGSEA. This CDR3 has 12 residues. Trimming cost V 4 bases and J 7 bases, with 14 bases left between them. CDR3 amino acids: CSVGGQGEEQYF. Here the CDR3 DNA reads TGCAGCGTTGGAGGGCAGGGCGAAGAGCAGTACTTC.

The gene calls are TRBV12-3 or TRBV12-4 and TRBJ2-7, with a possible D match to TRBD1 (6 bases). This CDR3 has 13 residues. V was pared by 5 bases and J by 6 bases, with 14 bases between. The CDR3 DNA sequence: TGTGCCAGCAGTGAGATCAGGGGAAGCGAGCAGTACTTC. Translating it yields CASSEIRGSEQYF.

This clonotype showed up just a few times. The chain joins TRBV27 to TRBJ1-5, with unresolved D. With 0 bases removed from V and 5 bases from J, the gap between germline ends came to 5 bases. The germline CDR1 and CDR2 sequences are MNHEY and SMNVEV (reference sequence). The CDR3 extends over 13 amino acids. CDR3 nucleotides: TGTGCCAGCAGTTTATCGCTGTATCAGCCCCAGCATTTT. Protein sequence: CASSLSLYQPQHF.

This rearrangement joins TRBV27 to TRBJ2-7; TRBD2 matches at 13 bases. Per the germline V gene, CDR1 is MNHEY and CDR2 is SMNVEV (reference sequence). After removal of 7 bases from V and 10 bases from J, the junction contained 13 bases not matched to a gene. This CDR3 comprises 15 residues. The CDR3 reads CASKVQTSGGLRQYF. CDR3 coding DNA: TGTGCCAGCAAGGTTCAGACTAGCGGGGGGCTAAGACAGTACTTC.

The chain uses TRBV10-2 and TRBJ2-6, with D uncertain. V gave up 7 bases and J gave up 2 bases, with 15 bases separating them. The CDR3 extends over 16 amino acids. The germline V gene has CDR1 WSHSY and CDR2 SAAADI. The CDR3 loop is CASILLGAAGANVLTF. The CDR3, as DNA: TGCGCCAGCATCCTCCTGGGCGCCGCTGGGGCCAACGTCCTGACTTTC.

This chain links TRBV2 with TRBJ2-5; D gene ambiguous. This CDR3 spans 15 amino acids. V dropped 2 bases and J dropped 6 bases, with 16 bases sitting between them. The V gene's germline CDR1 is SNHLY and CDR2 FYNNEI. The CDR3 here is CASSEIRALTKTQYF. CDR3 nucleotides: TGTGCCAGCAGTGAAATCCGCGCTCTCACGAAGACCCAGTACTTC. Variable domain in full (rest from reference TRBV2 and TRBJ2-5): EPEVTQTPSHQVTQMGQEVILRCVPISNHLYFYWYRQILGQKVEFLVSFYNNEISEKSEIFDDQFSVERPDGSNFTLKIRSTKLEDSAMYFCASSEIRALTKTQYFGPGTRLLVL.

The chain carries TRBV6-5 and TRBJ2-7, with 11 bases matching TRBD1. V gave up 6 bases and J gave up 7 bases; unmatched junction bases: 5. CDR1 is MNHEY, CDR2 SVGAGI, per germline. There are 13 residues in the CDR3. CDR3 nucleotide sequence: TGTGCCAGCAGATGGGACAGGGGGGGGGAGCAGTACTTC. It codes for CASRWDRGGEQYF.

The chain links TRBV7-2 to TRBJ2-7, with TRBD2 matching 9 bases. Germline V CDR1 and CDR2: SGHTA, FQGNSA. J was trimmed by 7 bases and V by 0 bases; bases with no gene match: 4. The CDR3 has 14 amino acids. CDR3 in amino acids: CASSLALLAGEQYF. As DNA, the CDR3 is TGTGCCAGCAGCTTAGCGCTCCTAGCGGGGGAGCAGTACTTC.

The chain employs TRBV15 and TRBJ2-5; TRBD2 matches at 12 bases. The CDR3 is 15 amino acids. Trimming took 5 bases from V and 3 from J; bases not matched to a gene: 4. The V gene's germline CDR1 is LNHNV and CDR2 YYDKDF (reference sequence). This CDR3 reads CATSARLAGEETQYF. As DNA, the CDR3 is TGTGCCACCAGCGCACGACTAGCGGGAGAAGAGACCCAGTACTTC.

This clonotype was found a few times. The chain couples TRBV7-9 to TRBJ2-7; 7 bases are shared with TRBD2. The CDR3 totals 12 residues. CDR1 and CDR2 (germline): SEHNR, FQNEAQ (reference sequence). V lost 5 bases, J lost 4 bases, and 2 bases stayed unmatched. In DNA, the CDR3 is TGTGCCAGCAGCCGGGGGGAATACGAGCAGTACTTC. It specifies CASSRGEYEQYF.